These 9 T cell receptor beta chains were all obtained from the same sample, sequenced in a study of human T cells and chemical hapten exposure. Time point described: patch test 1, 2 weeks after DPC sensitization. Treatment of the sample: therapeutic diphenylcyclopropenone sensitization with weekly scalp DPC. TCRdb passed the RACE reads through MiXCR, listing each CDR3 protein once. Of 150,000 to 200,000 distinct CDR3 sequences listed, more than 12% are singletons. This material consisted of whole blood, taken in connection with sensitization to the hapten diphenylcyclopropenone (DPC). The receptors were gathered from a woman aged 25 to 39 with alopecia areata. Some clones in this sample may be carry-over from other donors' samples.

This clonotype was counted a single time. CDR3 region: CASRQTGNTIYF. The CDR3 bases are TGTGCCAGCCGACAGACTGGAAACACCATATATTTT. The rearrangement joins TRBV28 to TRBJ1-3; tentatively, D is TRBD1 (5 bases). Trimming removed 8 bases at V and 2 bases at J, with 7 bases between. Germline CDR1 and CDR2: MDHEN and SYDVKM. This CDR3 comprises 12 residues.

A few counts support this clonotype. V gene TRBV6-6 combines with J gene TRBJ2-3, with D hard to call. Germline V CDR1 and CDR2: MNHNY, SVGAGI (reference sequence). Trimming removed 5 bases from V and 6 bases from J, with 12 bases in between. The CDR3 loop spans 13 amino acids. The CDR3 loop reads CASSTVLGDTQYF. The DNA for the CDR3 is TGTGCCAGCAGTACCGTTCTAGGGGATACGCAGTATTTT.

This clonotype was observed a handful of times. The rearrangement joins TRBV3-1 to TRBJ2-2; TRBD2 might be the D (6 bases). Germline CDR1 is LGHDT and CDR2 is YNNKEL (reference sequence). V lost 0 bases and J lost 6, with 14 bases in between. CDR3 size: 16 residues. The CDR3 bases are TGTGCCAGCAGCCAAGACTTTAGCGGACCCCCCGGGGAGCTGTTTTTT. This gives the protein CASSQDFSGPPGELFF.

The genes are TRBV28 and TRBJ1-2; D possibly corresponds to TRBD1 (5 bases). Trimming cost V 7 bases and J 4 bases, with 10 bases left between them. Germline-derived CDR1 and CDR2 are MDHEN and SYDVKM. There are 12 residues in the CDR3. CDR3: CASTGQSYGYTF. Written as DNA, the CDR3 is TGTGCCAGCACGGGGCAGAGCTATGGCTACACCTTC.

This chain uses TRBV5-1 with TRBJ2-7; the D is unclear. Germline V gene data show CDR1 as SGHRS and CDR2 as YFSETQ. This CDR3 is 14 amino acids long. The V gene lost 1 base and the J gene lost 6 bases, with 14 bases spanning the gap. CDR3 loop: CASSLFTAPGEQYF. The CDR3 DNA follows: TGCGCCAGCAGCTTGTTTACGGCTCCGGGCGAGCAGTACTTC.

This chain joins TRBV4-3 and TRBJ2-7; perhaps TRBD1 as D (6 bases). V lost 4 bases and J 4 bases, leaving 17 bases between the germline ends. CDR1 is LGHNA, CDR2 YSLEER, per germline. This CDR3 is built from 15 residues. The CDR3 nucleotides read TGCGCCAGCAGCCCCCTAGGGGGAGTGGGGTACGAGCAGTACTTC. Its protein product is CASSPLGGVGYEQYF.

The chain employs TRBV5-1 and TRBJ2-2, with 9 bases matching TRBD2. V dropped 0 bases and J dropped 4; count of bases not matched to a gene: 1. The CDR3 covers 15 residues. Germline V CDR1 and CDR2: SGHRS, YFSETQ. The CDR3 nucleotides read TGCGCCAGCAGCTTGGGGACTAGCGTCACCGGGGAGCTGTTTTTT. Protein sequence: CASSLGTSVTGELFF.

In nucleotides, the CDR3 is TGTGCCAGCACCAACCGACTAGCGGGAGGTTTGAATGAGCAGTTCTTC. Translation: CASTNRLAGGLNEQFF. The gene calls are TRBV6-2 or TRBV6-3 and TRBJ2-1; 13 bases are a match to TRBD2. Trimming at V came to 7 bases and at J to 7 bases, leaving 10 bases not matched to a gene. Germline V gene data show CDR1 as MNHEY and CDR2 as SVGEGT. This CDR3 has 16 amino acids.

This chain uses TRBV12-3 or TRBV12-4 with TRBJ2-1; 9 bases fit TRBD2. CDR3 length: 16 residues. The junction had 4 bases not matched to a gene; V was cut back by 1 base and J by 3 bases. CDR3 sequence (DNA): TGTGCCAGCAGTTTAGGCGGGGGGGCCCTCTACAATGAGCAGTTCTTC. It codes for CASSLGGGALYNEQFF.